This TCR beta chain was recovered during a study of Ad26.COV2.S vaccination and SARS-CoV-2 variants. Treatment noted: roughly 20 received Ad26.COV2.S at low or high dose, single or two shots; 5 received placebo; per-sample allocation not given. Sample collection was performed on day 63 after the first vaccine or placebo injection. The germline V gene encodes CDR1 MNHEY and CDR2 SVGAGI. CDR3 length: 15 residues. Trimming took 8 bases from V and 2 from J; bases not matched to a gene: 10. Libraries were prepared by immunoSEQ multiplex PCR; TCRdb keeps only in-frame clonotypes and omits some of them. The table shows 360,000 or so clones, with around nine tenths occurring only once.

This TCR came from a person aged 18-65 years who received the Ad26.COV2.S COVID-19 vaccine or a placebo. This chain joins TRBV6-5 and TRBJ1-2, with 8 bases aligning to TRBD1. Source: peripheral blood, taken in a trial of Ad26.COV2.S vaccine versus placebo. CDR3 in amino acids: CASSTTQGGNYGYTF. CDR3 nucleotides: TGTGCCAGCTCCACAACACAGGGGGGGAACTATGGCTACACCTTC.